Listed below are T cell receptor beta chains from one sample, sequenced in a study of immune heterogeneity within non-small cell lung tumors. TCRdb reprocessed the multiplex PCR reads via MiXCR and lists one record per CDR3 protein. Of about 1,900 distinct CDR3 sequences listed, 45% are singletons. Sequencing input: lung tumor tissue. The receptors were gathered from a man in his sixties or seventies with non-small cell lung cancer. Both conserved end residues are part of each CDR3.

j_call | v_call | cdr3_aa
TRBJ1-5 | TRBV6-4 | CASSAPGRDNQPQHF
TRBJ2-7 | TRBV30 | CAWSEGYEQYF
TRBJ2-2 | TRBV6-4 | CASSPRDPGELFF
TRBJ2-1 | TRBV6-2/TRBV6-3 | CASSYSTRSNEQFF
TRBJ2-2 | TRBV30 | CAWSVYIPGELFF
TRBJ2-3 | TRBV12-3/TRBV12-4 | CASSLGRRTDTQYF
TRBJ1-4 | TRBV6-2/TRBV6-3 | CASSDGWDEKLFF
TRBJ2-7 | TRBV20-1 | CSARPNRAGGTSYEQYF
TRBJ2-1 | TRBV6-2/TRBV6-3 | CASSAPGVDEQFF
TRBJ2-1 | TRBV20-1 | CSASGSSYNEQFF
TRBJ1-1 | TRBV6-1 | CASSRVGGRTEAFF
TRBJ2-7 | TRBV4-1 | CASSQGANSYEQYF
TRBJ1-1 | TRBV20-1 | CSARPPQRTEAFF
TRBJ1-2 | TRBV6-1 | CASSHRGLEYGYTF
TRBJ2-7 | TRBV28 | CASSFVYRHPTYEQYF
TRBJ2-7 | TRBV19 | CASRSQTGGYEQYF
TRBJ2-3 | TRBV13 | CASSSATLGDTQYF
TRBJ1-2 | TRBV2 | CASSMTYTGTGNGYTF
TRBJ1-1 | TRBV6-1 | CASRGRGNTEAFF
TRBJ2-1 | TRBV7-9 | CASSLATVDEQFF
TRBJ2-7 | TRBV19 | CASSMGGSSYEQYF
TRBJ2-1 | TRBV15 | CATSRDRAGSGNEQFF
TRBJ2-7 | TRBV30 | CAWRKSGAGYEQYF
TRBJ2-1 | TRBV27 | CASSRGSASYNEQFF
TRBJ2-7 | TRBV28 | CASSLLAGGDGEQYF
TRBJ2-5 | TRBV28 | CASSPRVILGETQYF
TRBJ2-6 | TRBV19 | CASSMGQGYFGANVLTF